This T cell receptor beta chain was identified during a study of blood T cell repertoires in COVID-19 (dated by TCRdb to the early 2020s). About the investigation overall: Collaborator samples came from the United States, Italy and Spain and covered acute and convalescent phases of COVID-19. Where available, HLA class I and class II types were obtained from metadata supplied by the sample provider rather than from assay-based typing. The repertoires were made available in a free public database intended to serve as a resource for research on the immune response to SARS-CoV-2. The dataset comprised deeply sampled blood TCRbeta repertoires from subjects exposed to, actively infected with, or recovered from COVID-19. The material from the prospective study consisted of cDNA or gDNA derived from T cells, B-cell-depleted T cells, or PBMCs. Nearly every sample came with metadata listing a de-identified subject ID, COVID-19 status, age in years and sex. The samples were drawn from the first 160 participants of the ongoing ImmuneRACE study and from 950 to 1,500 subjects provided by 6 global collaborators. The full study reports these points: Clinical and demographic metadata were provided uncurated, with the amount varying by source and participant.

Inclusive of the bounding cysteine and phenylalanine, the CDR3 is 15 residues long. Only CDR3 DNA is held: 45 bases, read in frame from base 1. From the germline V gene, CDR1 is MDHEN and CDR2 is SYDVKM. Cut back by 2 bases and 4 bases, the V and J ends lie 14 bases apart. Enrolling through a virtual design, the prospective study's participants ranged in age from roughly 18 to 95 years and lived across approximately 25 United States geographic areas. In the prospective study, participants were assigned to cohorts based on the clinical history participants reported in a screening survey and a study questionnaire. ImmuneRACE Cohort 3 recovered participants were defined by two consecutive negative NP/OP PCR tests, healthcare professional clearance, or symptom resolution. In the prospective study, mobile phlebotomists collected whole blood, serum and a nasopharyngeal or oropharyngeal swab from each participant. Participants in the prospective study had the option to provide additional blood draws and questionnaires over a roughly two-month period. Blood samples from the prospective study were shipped frozen or at room temperature prior to DNA extraction.

This clone was detected once. The antigen this receptor binds is unknown. Per-nucleotide qualities are absent, and no much larger clonotype sits a single base away. TCRbeta CDR3 regions were amplified from genomic DNA by means of the immunoSEQ Assay, a bias-controlled multiplex PCR. As for the authors' bioinformatics: Nucleated cell counts per sample were estimated from amplification of reference gene primers within the assay. To quantify the absolute abundance of each unique TCRbeta CDR3 rearrangement, sequence reads were collapsed and filtered. For each sample, productive Simpson clonality was calculated as the square root of Simpson's diversity index over productive rearrangements. In TCRdb, the immuneACCESS table is reduced to in-frame sequences with V and J assigned. These tables do not hold every clone; where another copy was compared, an unresolved V gene accounts for under half, and the others remain unexplained. The V and J calls and clone size are taken from that table; D and trimming were inferred from the DNA. The sample table shows 150,000 to 200,000 clones, and around four fifths are seen once. The ten largest clones take up about 4.4% of the sample.

Sequencing input: PBMCs or T cells enriched from blood (not recorded which). This clonotype was sampled from a woman in her 50s who had recovered from COVID-19. Here the chain combines TRBV28 and TRBJ1-2; no D gene can be assigned with confidence. CDR3 reads: CASSLGSFTSYGYTF. The sequenced DNA: TGTGCCAGCAGTTTAGGCTCGTTCACAAGCTATGGCTACACCTTC.